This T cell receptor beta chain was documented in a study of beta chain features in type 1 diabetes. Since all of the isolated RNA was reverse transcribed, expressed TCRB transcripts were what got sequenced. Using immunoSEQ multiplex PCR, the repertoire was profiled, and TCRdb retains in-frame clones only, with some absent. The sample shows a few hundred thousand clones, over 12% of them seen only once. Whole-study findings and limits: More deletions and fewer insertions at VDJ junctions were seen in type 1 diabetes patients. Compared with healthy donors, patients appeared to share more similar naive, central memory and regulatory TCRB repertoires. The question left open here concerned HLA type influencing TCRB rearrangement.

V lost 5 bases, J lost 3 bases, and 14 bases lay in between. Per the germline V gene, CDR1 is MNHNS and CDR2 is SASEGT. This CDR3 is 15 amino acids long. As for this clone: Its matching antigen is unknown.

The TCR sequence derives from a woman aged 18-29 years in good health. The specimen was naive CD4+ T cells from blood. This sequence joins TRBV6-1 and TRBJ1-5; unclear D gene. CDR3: CASSPSLASNQPQHF. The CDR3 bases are TGTGCCAGCAGTCCGAGTTTAGCATCCAATCAGCCCCAGCATTTT.